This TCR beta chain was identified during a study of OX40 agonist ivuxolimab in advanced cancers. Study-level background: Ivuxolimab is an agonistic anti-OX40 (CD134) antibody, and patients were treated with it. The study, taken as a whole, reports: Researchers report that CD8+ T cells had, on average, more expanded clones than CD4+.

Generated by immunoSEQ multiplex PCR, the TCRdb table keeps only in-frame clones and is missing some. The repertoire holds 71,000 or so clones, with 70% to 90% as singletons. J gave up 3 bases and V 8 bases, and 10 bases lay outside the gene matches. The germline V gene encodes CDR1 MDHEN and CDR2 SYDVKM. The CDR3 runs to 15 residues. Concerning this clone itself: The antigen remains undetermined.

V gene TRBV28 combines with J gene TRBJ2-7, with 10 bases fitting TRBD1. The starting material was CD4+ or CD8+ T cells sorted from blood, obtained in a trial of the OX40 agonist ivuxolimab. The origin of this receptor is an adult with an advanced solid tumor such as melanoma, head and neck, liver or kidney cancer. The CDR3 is CASVKGTGVFYEQYF. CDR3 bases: TGTGCCAGCGTCAAGGGGACAGGGGTATTCTACGAGCAGTACTTC.